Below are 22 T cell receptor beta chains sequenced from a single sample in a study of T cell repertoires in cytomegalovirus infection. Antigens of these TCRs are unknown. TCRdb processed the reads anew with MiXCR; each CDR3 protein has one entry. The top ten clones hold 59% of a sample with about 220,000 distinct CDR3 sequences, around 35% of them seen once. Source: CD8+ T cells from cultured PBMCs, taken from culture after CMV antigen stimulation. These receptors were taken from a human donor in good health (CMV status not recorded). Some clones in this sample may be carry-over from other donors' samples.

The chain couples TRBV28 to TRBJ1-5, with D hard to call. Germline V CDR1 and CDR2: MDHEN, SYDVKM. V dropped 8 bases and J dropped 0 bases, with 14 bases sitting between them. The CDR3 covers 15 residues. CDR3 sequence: CASGVTGSSNQPQHF. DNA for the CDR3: TGTGCCAGCGGTGTTACCGGGAGTAGCAATCAGCCCCAGCATTTT.

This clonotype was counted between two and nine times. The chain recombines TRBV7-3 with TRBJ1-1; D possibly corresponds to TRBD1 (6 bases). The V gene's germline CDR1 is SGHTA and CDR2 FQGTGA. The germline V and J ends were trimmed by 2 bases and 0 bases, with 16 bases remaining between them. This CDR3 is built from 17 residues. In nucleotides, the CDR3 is TGTGCCAGCAGCTTAGGAGAGGGGGGAGGCTTGAACACTGAAGCTTTCTTT. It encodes CASSLGEGGGLNTEAFF.

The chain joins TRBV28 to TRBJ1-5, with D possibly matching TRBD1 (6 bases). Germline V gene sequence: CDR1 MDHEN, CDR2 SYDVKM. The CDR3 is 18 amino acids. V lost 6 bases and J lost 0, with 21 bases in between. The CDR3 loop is CASSQMPGTSLSNQPQHF. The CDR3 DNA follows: TGTGCCAGCAGCCAAATGCCAGGGACAAGCCTTAGCAATCAGCCCCAGCATTTT.

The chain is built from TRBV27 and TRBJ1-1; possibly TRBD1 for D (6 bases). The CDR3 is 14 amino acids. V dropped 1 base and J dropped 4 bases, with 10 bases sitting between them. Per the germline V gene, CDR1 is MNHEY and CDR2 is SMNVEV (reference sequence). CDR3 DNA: TGTGCCAGCAGTTTATGGGGGGCGGGCACTGAAGCTTTCTTT. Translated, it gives CASSLWGAGTEAFF.

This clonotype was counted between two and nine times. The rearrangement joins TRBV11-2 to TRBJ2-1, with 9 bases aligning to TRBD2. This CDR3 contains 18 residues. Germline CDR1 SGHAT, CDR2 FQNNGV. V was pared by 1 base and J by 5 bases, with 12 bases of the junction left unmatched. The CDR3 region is CASSLGPRTSERNNEQFF. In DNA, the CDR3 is TGTGCCAGCAGCTTAGGACCCCGGACTAGCGAACGTAACAATGAGCAGTTCTTC. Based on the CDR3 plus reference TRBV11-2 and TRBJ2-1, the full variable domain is EAGVAQSPRYKIIEKRQSVAFWCNPISGHATLYWYQQILGQGPKLLIQFQNNGVVDDSQLPKDRFSAERLKGVDSTLKIQPAKLEDSAVYLCASSLGPRTSERNNEQFFGPGTRLTVL.

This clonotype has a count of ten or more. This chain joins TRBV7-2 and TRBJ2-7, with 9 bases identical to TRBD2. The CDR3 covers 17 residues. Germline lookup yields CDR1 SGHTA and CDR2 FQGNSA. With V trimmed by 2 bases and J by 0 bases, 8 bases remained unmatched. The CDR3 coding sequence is TGTGCCAGCAGCTTACCCCGGGGTAGCGGGAGCTCCTACGAGCAGTACTTC. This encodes CASSLPRGSGSSYEQYF. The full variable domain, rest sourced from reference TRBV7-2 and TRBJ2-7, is GAGVSQSPSNKVTEKGKDVELRCDPISGHTALYWYRQSLGQGLEFLIYFQGNSAPDKSGLPSDRFSAERTGGSVSTLTIQRTQQEDSAVYLCASSLPRGSGSSYEQYFGPGTRLTVT.

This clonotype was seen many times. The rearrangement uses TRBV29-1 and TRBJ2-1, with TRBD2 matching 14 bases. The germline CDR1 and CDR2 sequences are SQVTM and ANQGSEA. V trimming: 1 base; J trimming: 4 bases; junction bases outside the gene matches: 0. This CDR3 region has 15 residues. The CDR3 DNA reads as TGCAGCGTTGAAGGACTAGCGGGAGGGTACAATGAGCAGTTCTTC. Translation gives CSVEGLAGGYNEQFF.

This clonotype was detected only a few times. This CDR3 reads CASSLKGRVQETQYF. DNA for the CDR3: TGTGCCAGCAGTTTAAAGGGGAGGGTCCAAGAGACCCAGTACTTC. This sequence joins TRBV27 and TRBJ2-5, with 7 bases matching TRBD2. Trimming removed 2 bases from V and 1 base from J; junction bases left unmatched: 4. Germline values: CDR1 MNHEY, CDR2 SMNVEV (reference sequence). This CDR3 has 15 residues.

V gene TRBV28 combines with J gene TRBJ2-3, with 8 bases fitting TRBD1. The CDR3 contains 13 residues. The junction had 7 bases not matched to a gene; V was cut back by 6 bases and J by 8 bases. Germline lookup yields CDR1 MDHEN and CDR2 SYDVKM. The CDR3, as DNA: TGTGCCAGCAGGTCGGACAGGGAAGGTACGCAGTATTTT. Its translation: CASRSDREGTQYF.

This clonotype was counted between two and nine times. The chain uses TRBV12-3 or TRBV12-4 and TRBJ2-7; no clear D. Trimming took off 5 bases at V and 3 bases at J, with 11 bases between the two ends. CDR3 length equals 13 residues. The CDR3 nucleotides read TGTGCCAGCAGTCGCCTTTATGGCTACGAGCAGTACTTC. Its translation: CASSRLYGYEQYF.

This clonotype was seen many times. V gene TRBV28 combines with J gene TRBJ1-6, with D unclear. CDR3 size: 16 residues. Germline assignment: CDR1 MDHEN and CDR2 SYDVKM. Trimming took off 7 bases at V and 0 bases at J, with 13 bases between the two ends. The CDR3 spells CASTPFHSSYNSPLHF. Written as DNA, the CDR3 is TGTGCCAGCACCCCCTTCCACAGCTCCTATAATTCACCCCTCCACTTT.

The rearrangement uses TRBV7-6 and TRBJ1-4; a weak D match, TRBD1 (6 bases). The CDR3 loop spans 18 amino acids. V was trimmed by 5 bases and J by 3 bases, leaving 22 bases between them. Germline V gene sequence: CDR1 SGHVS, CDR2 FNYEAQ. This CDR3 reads CASSPRGTGGRANEKLFF. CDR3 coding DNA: TGTGCCAGCAGCCCCCGGGGGACCGGGGGCAGAGCTAATGAAAAACTGTTTTTT.

This chain's CDR3 is CASSSAHTKAENTGELFF. CDR3 in DNA: TGCGCCAGCAGCTCAGCCCACACTAAGGCTGAGAACACCGGGGAGCTGTTTTTT. This chain links TRBV5-1 with TRBJ2-2; D unclear. V lost 3 bases, J lost 1 base, and 19 bases lay in between. The CDR3 extends over 18 amino acids. From germline, CDR1 is SGHRS and CDR2 YFSETQ.

The CDR3 loop is CASSPNSLKLESTYEQYF. The CDR3 DNA reads TGTGCCAGCAGTCCAAACTCGCTGAAACTAGAGTCAACATACGAGCAGTACTTC. The rearrangement uses TRBV28 and TRBJ2-7, with D maybe TRBD2 (5 bases). This CDR3 contains 18 residues. The V gene's germline CDR1 is MDHEN and CDR2 SYDVKM. V dropped 5 bases and J dropped 4 bases, with 27 bases sitting between them.

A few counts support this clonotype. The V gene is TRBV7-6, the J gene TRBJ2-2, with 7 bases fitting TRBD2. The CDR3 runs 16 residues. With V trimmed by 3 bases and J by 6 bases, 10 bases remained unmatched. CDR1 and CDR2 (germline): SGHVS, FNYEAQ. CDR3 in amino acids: CASSLSGTTGSGELFF. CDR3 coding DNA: TGTGCCAGCAGCTTGTCCGGGACTACTGGGTCCGGGGAGCTGTTTTTT.

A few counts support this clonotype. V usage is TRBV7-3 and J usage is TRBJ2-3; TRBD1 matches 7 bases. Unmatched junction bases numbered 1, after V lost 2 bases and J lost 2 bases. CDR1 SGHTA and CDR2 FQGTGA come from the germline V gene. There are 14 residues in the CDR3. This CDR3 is CASSLGQVTDTQYF. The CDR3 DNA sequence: TGTGCCAGCAGCTTAGGACAGGTCACAGATACGCAGTATTTT.

CDR3: CASSKIAGQGSTGELFF. The DNA of the CDR3 is TGTGCCAGCAGCAAAATAGCTGGACAGGGGAGCACCGGGGAGCTGTTTTTT. The chain links TRBV7-3 to TRBJ2-2; 9 bases line up with TRBD1. Germline assignment: CDR1 SGHTA and CDR2 FQGTGA. The CDR3 length is 17 residues. V shed 5 bases, J shed 4 bases, and the junction held 11 bases outside the gene matches.

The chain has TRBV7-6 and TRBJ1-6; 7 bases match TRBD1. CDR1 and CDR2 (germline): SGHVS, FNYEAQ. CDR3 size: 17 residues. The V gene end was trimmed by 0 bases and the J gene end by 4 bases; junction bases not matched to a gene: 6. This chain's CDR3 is CASSLARGAGYNSPLHF. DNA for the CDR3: TGTGCCAGCAGCTTAGCCAGGGGGGCAGGATATAATTCACCCCTCCACTTT. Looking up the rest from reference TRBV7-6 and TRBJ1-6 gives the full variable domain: GAGVSQSPRYKVTKRGQDVALRCDPISGHVSLYWYRQALGQGPEFLTYFNYEAQQDKSGLPNDRFSAERPEGSISTLTIQRTEQRDSAMYRCASSLARGAGYNSPLHFGNGTRLTVT.

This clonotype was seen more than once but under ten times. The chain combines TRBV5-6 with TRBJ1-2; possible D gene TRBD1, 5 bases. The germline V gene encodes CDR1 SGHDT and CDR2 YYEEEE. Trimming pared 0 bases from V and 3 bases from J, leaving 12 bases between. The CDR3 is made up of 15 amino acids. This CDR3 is CASSLEGLGYYGYTF. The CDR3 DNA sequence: TGTGCCAGCAGCTTGGAGGGACTGGGCTACTATGGCTACACCTTC.

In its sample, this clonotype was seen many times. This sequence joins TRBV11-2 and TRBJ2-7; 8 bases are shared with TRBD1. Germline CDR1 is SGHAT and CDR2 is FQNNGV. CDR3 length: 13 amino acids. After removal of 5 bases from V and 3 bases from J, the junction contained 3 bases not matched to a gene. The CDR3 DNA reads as TGTGCCAGCAGCCCGGACAGGGTCTACGAGCAGTACTTC. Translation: CASSPDRVYEQYF.

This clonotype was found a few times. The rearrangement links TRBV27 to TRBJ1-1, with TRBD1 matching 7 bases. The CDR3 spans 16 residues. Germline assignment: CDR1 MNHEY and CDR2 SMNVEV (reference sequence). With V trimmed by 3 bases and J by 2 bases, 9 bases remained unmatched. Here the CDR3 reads CASSLKYDRENTEAFF. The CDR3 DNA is TGTGCCAGCAGTTTGAAGTATGACAGGGAAAACACTGAAGCTTTCTTT.

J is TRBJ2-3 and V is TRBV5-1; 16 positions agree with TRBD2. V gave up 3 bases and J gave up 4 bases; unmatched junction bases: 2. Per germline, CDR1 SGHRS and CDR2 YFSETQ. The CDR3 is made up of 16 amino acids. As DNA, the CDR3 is TGCGCCAGCAGCTCGGGACTAGCGGGGGGGCCAGATACGCAGTATTTT. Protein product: CASSSGLAGGPDTQYF.